Listed below are T cell receptor beta chains from one sample, sequenced in a study of STAT5B mutations in CD4+ large granular lymphocyte leukemia. The repertoire was sequenced with immunoSEQ multiplex PCR; TCRdb's copy has only in-frame clones and lacks some. The sample carries about 30,000 clones, roughly three quarters recorded once. Sample: CD4+ T cells from blood buffy coats. All receptors derive from a human donor in good health. Each CDR3 is given with its conserved first and last residue. Fields, in order: CDR3 DNA, CDR3 protein, clone size, V gene, D gene, J gene. A D gene is named only where the DNA matches it firmly. Size is stated for part of the rows, as once, few or many counts, or as a class when the clone is expanded.

DNA: TGCGCCAGCAGGCTCGGCGGGGGGGGTCGGACCGGGGAGCTGTTTTTT
CDR3: CASRLGGGGRTGELFF
size: .
V: TRBV10-1
D: TRBD2
J: TRBJ2-2

DNA: TGTGCCAGCAGCACAGACAGGACCAACAACACCGGGGAGCTGTTTTTT
CDR3: CASSTDRTNNTGELFF
size: once
V: TRBV21-1
D: .
J: TRBJ2-2

DNA: TGTGCCAGCAGTGAGGCATTAGCGTTAGCCAAAAACATTCAGTACTTC
CDR3: CASSEALALAKNIQYF
size: .
V: TRBV2
D: .
J: TRBJ2-4

DNA: TGTGCCAGTACTGTGCCTAAGGCCGGGACTGAAGCTTTCTTT
CDR3: CASTVPKAGTEAFF
size: .
V: TRBV19
D: .
J: TRBJ1-1

DNA: TGTGCCAGCAGCGTTCGGGAGGGAGGGGTCGGGGAGCTGTTTTTT
CDR3: CASSVREGGVGELFF
size: .
V: TRBV9
D: TRBD2
J: TRBJ2-2

DNA: TGTGCCAGCAGTTCAACCAAGGGGTGGGACACCGGGGAGCTGTTTTTT
CDR3: CASSSTKGWDTGELFF
size: .
V: TRBV28
D: .
J: TRBJ2-2

DNA: TGTGCCAGCAGCCAAGAGCGGGCCAGAACTTCCACCGGGGAGCTGTTTTTT
CDR3: CASSQERARTSTGELFF
size: .
V: TRBV14
D: .
J: TRBJ2-2

DNA: TGTGCCAGCAGCATAACGGACCCAGAGACCCAGTACTTC
CDR3: CASSITDPETQYF
size: .
V: TRBV7-6
D: .
J: TRBJ2-5

DNA: TGTGCCAGCAGCTCCCCCGGGCCCCATCAGCCCCAGCATTTT
CDR3: CASSSPGPHQPQHF
size: .
V: TRBV7-8
D: .
J: TRBJ1-5

DNA: TGTGCCAGCAGCTTTGGACTAGCGGGGGCCTACAATGAGCAGTTCTTC
CDR3: CASSFGLAGAYNEQFF
size: .
V: TRBV7-9
D: TRBD2
J: TRBJ2-1

DNA: TGCAGTCATTCCCGGACCCCGCGAAATGAGCAGTTCTTC
CDR3: CSHSRTPRNEQFF
size: .
V: TRBV29-1
D: .
J: TRBJ2-1

DNA: TGTGCCAGCAGCTTAGGGTGGGGGGGCAATCAGCCCCAGCATTTT
CDR3: CASSLGWGGNQPQHF
size: .
V: TRBV7-8
D: .
J: TRBJ1-5

DNA: TGTGCCAGCAGTGAAGCGAACAGGGGCTACGAGCAGTACTTC
CDR3: CASSEANRGYEQYF
size: .
V: TRBV2
D: TRBD1
J: TRBJ2-7

DNA: TGTGCCAGCAGCGTAGGGGGCAGGGGTATCTACGAGCAGTACTTC
CDR3: CASSVGGRGIYEQYF
size: once
V: TRBV9
D: .
J: TRBJ2-7

DNA: TGTGCCAGCAGTTATATGACCACGCAGTATTTT
CDR3: CASSYMTTQYF
size: .
V: TRBV6-5
D: .
J: TRBJ2-3

DNA: TGTGCCAGCAGTAAACAACAGGGAAGGAATACGCCCCAGCATTTT
CDR3: CASSKQQGRNTPQHF
size: once
V: TRBV6-5
D: .
J: TRBJ1-5

DNA: TGTGCCAGCAGCCAGGTGGGCACAGATACGCAGTATTTT
CDR3: CASSQVGTDTQYF
size: .
V: TRBV5-6
D: .
J: TRBJ2-3

DNA: TGTGCCAGCAGTTCGGGAAACTCCTACGAGCAGTACTTC
CDR3: CASSSGNSYEQYF
size: .
V: TRBV6-1
D: .
J: TRBJ2-7

DNA: TGTGCCAGCAGGGGGACAGCCCTTAACCAGCCCCAGCATTTT
CDR3: CASRGTALNQPQHF
size: .
V: TRBV6-6
D: TRBD1
J: TRBJ1-5

DNA: TGTGCCAGCAGCTTAGTACCTAGCGGGAATTTGAATGAGCAGTTCTTC
CDR3: CASSLVPSGNLNEQFF
size: .
V: TRBV7-9
D: TRBD2
J: TRBJ2-1

DNA: TGTGCCAGCAGCGTTCCAGGGGGCAACTATGGCTACACCTTC
CDR3: CASSVPGGNYGYTF
size: few
V: TRBV7-9
D: TRBD1
J: TRBJ1-2

DNA: TGTGCCAGACCTGGGACAGGCCCCAGGCAGCCCCAGCATTTT
CDR3: CARPGTGPRQPQHF
size: .
V: TRBV9
D: TRBD1
J: TRBJ1-5

DNA: TGCGCCAGCAGCTGGACTAGCGGGAGAACCACCGGGGAGCTGTTTTTT
CDR3: CASSWTSGRTTGELFF
size: .
V: TRBV5-1
D: TRBD2
J: TRBJ2-2

DNA: TGCGCCAGCAGCTTGGTTATGGGGGAAAGACCCGGGGAGCTGTTTTTT
CDR3: CASSLVMGERPGELFF
size: .
V: TRBV5-1
D: .
J: TRBJ2-2